This T cell receptor beta chain was identified during a study of T-cell reconstitution after alpha-beta-depleted transplantation in children (dated by TCRdb to 2016 to 2018). Some background on the complete study: T-cell immune reconstitution after TCRalphabeta/CD19-depleted allogeneic hematopoietic cell transplantation in children was quantitatively tracked in the study by means of TCR repertoire profiling.

Only a few counts were recorded for this clonotype. This clone's antigen is unknown. No per-base quality is available; no much larger clone lies one base away. Trimming leaves V shorter by 1 base and J shorter by 5 bases, with the junction holding 11 bases beyond the gene matches. From the germline V gene (reference sequence), CDR1 is LNHNV and CDR2 is YYDKDF. Reading from cysteine to phenylalanine, the CDR3 counts 17 amino acids. Just CDR3 DNA is preserved here, 51 bases in frame from base 1. The sample's treatment or condition label, in plain terms: allogeneic hematopoietic cell transplantation with graft depleted of TCRalphabeta T cells and CD19 B cells. The transplant recipients were children given TCRalphabeta/CD19-depleted allogeneic hematopoietic cell grafts. Overall study results and their limits: The frequencies of hyperexpanded clones fell over the following months, and after one year, T-cell counts and TCRbeta diversity were mostly attributed to newly produced T cells. Apparently early alphabetaT-cell count recovery about two months after transplant reportedly relied on only several hundred rapidly expanded clones derived from non-depleted graft cells. In some patients, the high TCRbeta diversity seen at day 60 was put down to recipient T cells and intrathymic progenitors that had survived conditioning.

Libraries were prepared through PCR. Sequencing was carried out with an Illumina HiSeq 2500. To normalize quantification of the TCRbeta repertoire, the TCR libraries were built with molecular barcoding that relied on unique molecular identifiers. TCRdb applied fastp at Q25 and MiXCR to the public reads, then kept only in-frame beta chains. Identical CDR3 protein sequences are pooled into one entry, listed with their most common genes and DNA. The sample data list 400,000 to 450,000 distinct CDR3 sequences, and around 46% of these were observed just once. 25% to 30% of the sample is in the top ten clones.

This material consisted of PBMCs, taken before TCRalphabeta/CD19-depleted stem cell transplant. The sequence was obtained from a girl aged 2-10 years with aplastic anemia, due to receive a stem cell transplant. The chain was built from TRBV15 and TRBJ2-5; 9 bases in between match TRBD1. The DNA is TGTGCCACCAGCAGAGTCCCCCGTGGACAGGGGACGGAGACCCAGTACTTC. Its translation reads: CATSRVPRGQGTETQYF.